This passage covers 9 T cell receptor beta chains from one sample sequenced in a study of shared clonotypes between healthy human individuals (dated by TCRdb to the early 2020s). CD8 naive samples were obtained by positive selection for CCR7 among CD45RO-negative cells, yielding a CD45RA+CCR7+ population from which TemRA cells were excluded. Library construction relied on the immunoSEQ multiplex PCR assay. TCRdb stores this immuneACCESS table with in-frame sequences only. Part of the clones is absent; in the studies checked, under half of the shortfall reflects unresolved V genes, and no reason is known for the rest. The sample contains fewer than 700,000 clones, roughly 96% of them found a single time. The ten most abundant clones make up over 0.1% of the sample. The specimen was naive CD8+ T cells sorted from blood. Read against the paper, the sample's cell subset or site label means: CD45RA+CCR7+. The receptors stem from a woman in her twenties or thirties in good health.

Worth noting for this clone: Other DNA sequences in this sample translate to the same CDR3. The gene calls are TRBV9 and TRBJ1-5, with TRBD1 matching 7 bases. Germline V gene data show CDR1 as SGDLS and CDR2 as YYNGEE. Unmatched junction bases numbered 0, after V lost 3 bases and J lost 0 bases. The CDR3 has 14 amino acids. This chain's CDR3 is CASSGQGSNQPQHF. The CDR3 DNA reads as TGTGCCAGCAGCGGACAGGGTAGCAATCAGCCCCAGCATTTT.

About this clone itself: The sample carries other DNA sequences with the same CDR3. The chain employs TRBV27 and TRBJ2-7; 9 bases map to TRBD1. This CDR3 is built from 16 residues. The V segment lost 1 base and the J segment 2 bases; nucleotides outside the gene matches: 6. Germline values: CDR1 MNHEY, CDR2 SMNVEV (reference sequence). CDR3: CASSLLLGQGPYEQYF. CDR3 bases: TGTGCCAGCAGTTTATTACTGGGACAGGGTCCCTACGAGCAGTACTTC.

J is TRBJ2-2 and V is TRBV9; 8 positions match TRBD2. The CDR3 consists of 15 residues. V shed 3 bases and J 4 bases; nucleotides not matched to a gene: 5. Germline CDR1 SGDLS, CDR2 YYNGEE. The CDR3 loop reads CASSGGGYITGELFF. The CDR3, as DNA: TGTGCCAGCAGCGGCGGGGGGTATATCACCGGGGAGCTGTTTTTT.

This chain uses TRBV5-1 with TRBJ1-1, with D maybe TRBD1 (5 bases). The CDR3 sequence is 11 residues long. Germline V gene data show CDR1 as SGHRS and CDR2 as YFSETQ. Trimming took 3 bases from V and 8 from J, leaving 8 bases between them. CDR3 sequence reads: CASSYNREAFF. The CDR3 DNA is TGCGCCAGCAGCTACAACAGGGAAGCTTTCTTT. The whole variable domain, remainder taken from reference TRBV5-1 and TRBJ1-1, is KAGVTQTPRYLIKTRGQQVTLSCSPISGHRSVSWYQQTPGQGLQFLFEYFSETQRNKGNFPGRFSGRQFSNSRSEMNVSTLELGDSALYLCASSYNREAFFGQGTRLTVV.

This clone was observed once. The chain combines TRBV2 with TRBJ2-7; 8 bases line up with TRBD2. Germline CDR1 SNHLY, CDR2 FYNNEI. The trim removed 3 bases at V and 2 bases at J, leaving 12 bases unmatched. The CDR3 loop spans 17 amino acids. The CDR3 nucleotides are TGTGCCAGCAGTGATTCAGCGGGAGACCTACCTACCTACGAGCAGTACTTC. This encodes CASSDSAGDLPTYEQYF.

The chain couples TRBV7-9 to TRBJ1-3; D is perhaps TRBD1 (6 bases). CDR1 and CDR2 from the germline V gene are SEHNR and FQNEAQ (reference sequence). Trimming shortened V by 11 bases and J by 4 bases, and 15 bases separated the two germline ends. The CDR3 sequence is 13 residues long. The CDR3 DNA reads TGTGCCGTCCTGGGACAACAAGGAAACACCATATATTTT. Protein: CAVLGQQGNTIYF.

This chain links TRBV18 with TRBJ1-5; weak D call: TRBD1 (5 bases). The CDR3 is made up of 14 amino acids. Germline V gives CDR1 KGHSH, CDR2 LQKENI. Trimming took 5 bases from V and 4 from J, leaving 12 bases between them. CDR3 coding DNA: TGTGCCAGCTCAAGAGGGGCCGAAAATCAGCCCCAGCATTTT. This sequence encodes CASSRGAENQPQHF.

On this clone itself: Different DNA sequences within this sample yield the same CDR3. This chain links TRBV7-8 with TRBJ2-7, with 12 bases identical to TRBD1. V shed 0 bases and J 7 bases; nucleotides not matched to a gene: 4. Germline-derived CDR1 and CDR2 are SGHVS and FQNEAQ. This CDR3 is built from 15 residues. The CDR3, as DNA: TGTGCCAGCAGCTTAGCGGGACAGGGGGCAAGGGAGCAGTACTTC. Protein sequence: CASSLAGQGAREQYF. The entire variable domain, with the rest obtained from reference TRBV7-8 and TRBJ2-7, is as follows: GAGVSQSPRYKVAKRGQDVALRCDPISGHVSLFWYQQALGQGPEFLTYFQNEAQLDKSGLPSDRFFAERPEGSVSTLKIQRTQQEDSAVYLCASSLAGQGAREQYFGPGTRLTVT.

This clone has only one observation. The chain links TRBV1 to TRBJ2-3; the D call of TRBD2 is as the table states it, not checked on the DNA. TRBV1 is designated a pseudogene. The CDR3 runs to 14 residues. The CDR3 loop is CTSSQAPGGPTQYF. DNA of the CDR3: TGCACCAGCAGCCAAGCTCCGGGAGGGCCTACGCAGTATTTT.